Listed below are T cell receptor beta chains from one sample, sequenced in a study of T cell repertoires in cytomegalovirus infection. Each CDR3 protein is one row after TCRdb ran MiXCR on the reads. The table shows 150,000 to 200,000 distinct CDR3 sequences, with approximately 30% occurring only once. Material: PBMCs. These receptors all come from a human donor in good health (CMV status not recorded). Some clones in this sample may be carry-over from other donors' samples. Each CDR3 is given with its conserved first and last residue. A D gene is named only where the DNA matches it firmly. Expanded clones are given a class, and other clones once, few, many or no size at all.

size	J	V	D	CDR3	DNA
few	TRBJ2-5	TRBV28	-	CASSLSSLGETQYF	TGTGCCAGCAGTTTGAGCAGCCTTGGGGAGACCCAGTACTTC
-	TRBJ2-5	TRBV7-7	TRBD1	CASSRQGEGTQYF	TGTGCTAGCAGCCGACAGGGAGAGGGGACCCAGTACTTC
few	TRBJ2-3	TRBV30	TRBD1	CAWSSVTGQRADTQYF	TGTGCCTGGAGTTCGGTGACAGGGCAGAGGGCAGATACGCAGTATTTT
many	TRBJ2-3	TRBV7-3	-	CASSLPDPPEQYF	TGTGCCAGCAGCCTACCTGACCCCCCAGAGCAGTATTTT
-	TRBJ1-5	TRBV5-1	-	CASIPDRVYNQPQHF	TGCGCCAGCATTCCAGATAGAGTTTACAATCAGCCCCAGCATTTT
few	TRBJ2-1	TRBV12-3/TRBV12-4	-	CASSVAEVGGDEQFF	TGTGCCAGCAGTGTAGCGGAGGTCGGGGGCGATGAGCAGTTCTTC
-	TRBJ1-1	TRBV12-3/TRBV12-4	-	CASRPGADLYEAFF	TGTGCCAGCAGACCAGGGGCGGACCTTTATGAAGCTTTCTTT
-	TRBJ2-1	TRBV7-2	-	CASSSSGPKKFF	TGTGCCAGCAGCTCCTCGGGCCCCAAGAAGTTCTTC
-	TRBJ2-1	TRBV3-1	-	CASSQDRRQYNEQFF	TGTGCCAGCAGCCAAGACAGAAGACAGTACAATGAGCAGTTCTTC
few	TRBJ2-7	TRBV6-1	-	CASRDSGTPLYEQYF	TGTGCCAGCAGAGACTCCGGGACACCCTTATACGAGCAGTACTTC
-	TRBJ2-5	TRBV20-1	TRBD2	CSARHRDYPTHQETQYF	TGCAGTGCTAGACACCGGGACTACCCTACCCACCAAGAGACCCAGTACTTC
-	TRBJ2-7	TRBV7-8	-	CASSPLRTDLEQYF	TGTGCCAGCAGCCCACTAAGGACAGACTTGGAGCAGTACTTC
-	TRBJ1-3	TRBV19	TRBD1	CASRQIGLRGRIAGNTIYF	TGTGCCAGTAGGCAAATCGGTCTGAGGGGGCGAATCGCTGGAAACACCATATATTTT
-	TRBJ1-4	TRBV4-1	-	CASSQDGDVLGEKLFF	TGCGCCAGCAGCCAAGATGGGGACGTCCTAGGGGAAAAACTGTTTTTT
few	TRBJ2-4	TRBV12-3/TRBV12-4	-	CASSSGGANIQYF	TGTGCCAGCAGTTCCGGCGGGGCGAACATTCAGTACTTC
few	TRBJ2-3	TRBV11-2	-	CASSLGAFPQYF	TGTGCCAGCAGCTTAGGCGCGTTCCCGCAGTATTTT
few	TRBJ1-2	TRBV20-1	-	CSARDSGQSWGYTF	TGCAGTGCTAGAGATAGCGGACAGAGTTGGGGCTACACCTTC
many	TRBJ1-2	TRBV7-2	-	CASSLGPHNYGYTF	TGTGCCAGCAGCTTGGGTCCTCATAACTATGGCTACACCTTC
-	TRBJ2-3	TRBV20-1	-	CSARDWERSTDTQYF	TGCAGTGCTAGAGATTGGGAGAGGTCCACAGATACGCAGTATTTT
many	TRBJ1-2	TRBV12-3/TRBV12-4	-	CASSHGRTAYGYTF	TGTGCCAGCAGCCATGGGCGGACAGCCTATGGCTACACCTTC
few	TRBJ2-2	TRBV11-2	-	CASSFEGVRGNTGELFF	TGTGCCAGCAGCTTTGAAGGGGTCCGAGGGAACACCGGGGAGCTGTTTTTT
many	TRBJ2-1	TRBV7-8	-	CASSPPPGGGTSSYNEQFF	TGTGCCAGCAGCCCACCTCCGGGCGGGGGCACGAGCTCCTACAATGAGCAGTTCTTC
-	TRBJ2-1	TRBV7-8	-	CASSPRSNSYNEQFF	TGTGCCAGCAGCCCCCGGAGTAACTCCTACAATGAGCAGTTCTTC
once	TRBJ2-1	TRBV11-3	-	CASSLVPLGCEQFF	TGTGCCAGCAGCTTAGTTCCCCTTGGGTGTGAGCAGTTCTTC
-	TRBJ2-1	TRBV11-2	-	CASSLGAGFVDEQFF	TGTGCCAGCAGCTTAGGGGCAGGGTTCGTCGATGAGCAGTTCTTC
-	TRBJ2-7	TRBV6-4	TRBD1	CASSAAGTGSYEQYF	TGTGCCAGCAGTGCGGCCGGGACAGGGTCCTACGAGCAGTACTTC
-	TRBJ1-1	TRBV12-3/TRBV12-4	-	CASSLAEGTEAFF	TGTGCCAGCAGTTTAGCGGAGGGCACTGAAGCTTTCTTT
few	TRBJ1-1	TRBV7-9	-	CASSFLIGDNTEAFF	TGTGCCAGCAGCTTTTTAATCGGGGACAACACTGAAGCTTTCTTT
-	TRBJ1-1	TRBV7-8	-	CASSLAGFGGTEAFF	TGTGCCAGCAGCTTAGCAGGTTTCGGGGGCACTGAAGCTTTCTTT
-	TRBJ2-1	TRBV6-6	TRBD2	CASSRDGGADEQFF	TGTGCCAGCAGTCGCGACGGGGGGGCAGATGAGCAGTTCTTC
-	TRBJ2-7	TRBV5-1	TRBD1	CASSLLRDRDYEQYF	TGCGCCAGCAGCTTACTCCGGGACAGGGACTACGAGCAGTACTTC
-	TRBJ1-1	TRBV20-1	-	CSARGSQGTEAFF	TGCAGTGCTAGGGGCTCCCAGGGGACTGAAGCTTTCTTT
-	TRBJ1-1	TRBV20-1	TRBD1	CSARDIDRGGNTEAFF	TGCAGTGCGCGCGATATTGACAGGGGGGGGAACACTGAAGCTTTCTTT
-	TRBJ2-7	TRBV5-5	-	CASSIHRDEQYF	TGTGCCAGCAGCATACACCGAGACGAGCAGTACTTC
-	TRBJ1-2	TRBV6-2/TRBV6-3	TRBD1	CASSYRDRDNYGYTF	TGTGCCAGCAGTTACCGGGACAGGGATAACTATGGCTACACCTTC
-	TRBJ1-1	TRBV6-5	-	CASSYSIKVADEAFF	TGTGCCAGCAGTTACTCGATAAAAGTAGCGGATGAAGCTTTCTTT
many	TRBJ1-4	TRBV7-2	-	CASSPGAREKLFF	TGTGCCAGCAGCCCGGGGGCTCGGGAAAAACTGTTTTTT
-	TRBJ2-3	TRBV6-1	-	CASSEVGHSTDTQYF	TGTGCCAGCAGTGAAGTCGGGCACAGCACAGATACGCAGTATTTT
few	TRBJ1-5	TRBV11-2	-	CASSLGDVNQPQHF	TGTGCCAGCAGCTTGGGGGATGTCAATCAGCCCCAGCATTTT
-	TRBJ2-2	TRBV12-3/TRBV12-4	-	CASTLTGVHDGTGELFF	TGTGCCAGCACACTGACAGGAGTTCATGACGGCACCGGGGAGCTGTTTTTT
-	TRBJ1-5	TRBV6-1	-	CASSERGARNQPQHF	TGTGCCAGCAGTGAACGGGGGGCGCGCAATCAGCCCCAGCATTTT
-	TRBJ1-1	TRBV14	-	CASSQGGTVNTEAFF	TGTGCCAGCAGCCAAGGGGGGACGGTGAACACTGAAGCTTTCTTT
few	TRBJ2-2	TRBV29-1	-	CSVEKGGRTGELFF	TGCAGCGTTGAAAAGGGGGGCCGCACCGGGGAGCTGTTTTTT
-	TRBJ1-1	TRBV29-1	TRBD1	CSVEHRGWDEHEAFF	TGCAGCGTTGAACACAGGGGATGGGACGAACATGAAGCTTTCTTT
-	TRBJ1-1	TRBV4-1	-	CASNLKNTEAFF	TGCGCCAGCAATTTAAAGAACACTGAAGCTTTCTTT
-	TRBJ1-1	TRBV5-1	-	CASSLVQGSHTEAFF	TGCGCCAGCAGCTTGGTTCAGGGTTCGCACACTGAAGCTTTCTTT
many	TRBJ1-1	TRBV5-6	-	CASRKMSGGSWNTEAFF	TGTGCCAGCAGAAAAATGAGTGGGGGCTCATGGAACACTGAAGCTTTCTTT
once	TRBJ1-5	TRBV27	-	CVSSITGRRNQPQHF	TGTGTCAGCAGTATAACGGGACGGCGGAATCAGCCCCAGCATTTT
-	TRBJ2-5	TRBV2	TRBD2	CASRFRGGVETQYF	TGTGCCAGCAGGTTTCGGGGGGGCGTGGAGACCCAGTACTTC
-	TRBJ1-5	TRBV20-1	-	CSATPSTRPNQPQHF	TGCAGTGCAACTCCAAGCACCAGGCCCAATCAGCCCCAGCATTTT
-	TRBJ1-1	TRBV6-2/TRBV6-3	-	CASMEGIANTEAFF	TGTGCCAGCATGGAAGGAATCGCGAACACTGAAGCTTTCTTT
once	TRBJ2-2	TRBV5-4	-	CASSLDSANTGELFF	TGTGCCAGCAGCTTGGACAGTGCGAACACCGGGGAGCTGTTTTTT
-	TRBJ1-5	TRBV12-3/TRBV12-4	-	CASRQSNQPQHF	TGTGCCAGTAGACAGTCCAATCAGCCCCAGCATTTT
few	TRBJ1-2	TRBV7-2	-	CASSYTRSSNYGYTF	TGTGCCAGCAGCTATACCAGGAGTTCTAACTATGGCTACACCTTC
few	TRBJ1-2	TRBV20-1	TRBD1	CSAEGQGAYGYTF	TGCAGTGCTGAGGGGCAGGGGGCCTATGGCTACACCTTC
-	TRBJ2-7	TRBV5-4	TRBD1	CASSFDRGYEQYF	TGTGCCAGCAGCTTCGACAGGGGATACGAGCAGTACTTC
few	TRBJ1-1	TRBV27	-	CASSWREVNTEAFF	TGTGCCAGCAGTTGGCGGGAGGTGAACACTGAAGCTTTCTTT
many	TRBJ1-2	TRBV7-3	-	CASSPLGGHGYTF	TGTGCCAGCAGCCCCCTCGGCGGACACGGCTACACCTTC
-	TRBJ2-7	TRBV7-9	TRBD1	CASSLTGDGTDEQYF	TGTGCCAGCAGCTTAACAGGGGACGGTACCGACGAGCAGTACTTC
-	TRBJ2-5	TRBV3-1	TRBD1	CASSQVGQGETQYF	TGTGCCAGCAGCCAAGTAGGACAGGGAGAGACCCAGTACTTC